Listed here is a single T cell receptor (beta chain). Its specificity is unknown. CDR1 and CDR2 from the germline V gene are SNHLY and FYNNEI. Trimming left V 4 bases short and J 6 bases short, with 12 bases between. The CDR3 is 14 amino acids. Clones were sequenced by immunoSEQ multiplex PCR, and TCRdb holds only the in-frame ones, with some missing. Of roughly 98,000 clones listed, about nine tenths are singletons. The record originates from a study of T cell responses to AZD1222 COVID-19 vaccine. General study points: Females outnumbered males among donors, who were mostly white British; clonal diversity was possibly underestimated.

The genes are TRBV2 and TRBJ2-2, with no clear D. This TCR was sampled from an adult who received the AZD1222 COVID-19 vaccine. The specimen was peripheral blood, collected 28 days after the second AZD1222 dose. The CDR3 nucleotides are TGTGCCAGCAGTGTATTGGTTACGGCCGGGGAGCTGTTTTTT. It codes for CASSVLVTAGELFF.